This paragraph covers one T cell receptor (beta chain) sequence. These data are taken from a study of Ad26.COV2.S vaccination and SARS-CoV-2 variants. Turning to the study itself: Recipients of Ad26.COV2.S got it intramuscularly, once or twice 56 days apart.

The sample's treatment: approximately 18 received Ad26.COV2.S at low or high dose, single or two shots; a few received placebo; per-sample allocation not given. Vaccine and placebo recipients were sampled on day 63 after the first injection. Sequencing was performed with immunoSEQ multiplex PCR; in TCRdb, only in-frame clones are kept and a portion is missing. The sample consists of over 350,000 clones, around nine tenths of them appearing once. This specimen was peripheral blood, taken in a trial of Ad26.COV2.S vaccine versus placebo. The TCR was taken from a person aged 18-65 years who received the Ad26.COV2.S COVID-19 vaccine or a placebo.

The CDR3 DNA reads as TGTGCCAGCAGCCAAGTAGGTCCAGCTACTAACTATGGCTACACCTTC. This encodes CASSQVGPATNYGYTF. This chain joins TRBV14 and TRBJ1-2; D remains ambiguous. Trimming pared 1 base from V and 0 bases from J, leaving 12 bases between. Germline lookup yields CDR1 SGHDN and CDR2 FVKESK. The CDR3 sequence is 16 residues long.